The present entry profiles one T cell receptor (beta chain) with its context. The antigen is unknown. The sample's time point: week 47, end of study. Doses consisted of 300 ug of mutant IDH1 20-mer peptide each, paired with topical imiquimod. The data stem from a study of a mutant IDH1 vaccine in newly diagnosed glioma. Study-level information: Vaccination started 4-6 weeks after radiotherapy alone, or with temozolomide cycles. Treated individuals were approximately 62% male and approximately 38% female, averaging about 37 years of age. Patients previously underwent radiotherapy, temozolomide, or both, and most underwent both. Study-wide results and limits: Less than 95% of patients showed vaccine-induced immune responses across multiple MHC alleles.

The assay was immunoSEQ multiplex PCR, and TCRdb's table has in-frame clones only and misses some. The sample contains 60,000 to 70,000 clones, roughly four fifths of which appear only once. The V gene's germline CDR1 is SGHVS and CDR2 FQNEAQ. The CDR3 is 16 amino acids. Trimming removed 5 bases from V and 7 bases from J; junction bases left unmatched: 9. The starting material was PBMCs, obtained from a glioma patient whose treatment included an IDH1 peptide vaccine. This clonotype originated in a man aged 25-45 years with glioma. The gene calls are TRBV7-8 and TRBJ2-1; TRBD1 matches at 12 bases. CDR3 loop: CASSHIGTGGLNEQFF. The CDR3 nucleotides read TGTGCCAGCAGCCATATAGGGACAGGGGGCTTAAATGAGCAGTTCTTC.